This is a list of T cell receptor beta chains from one sample in a study of cytomegalovirus exposure and HLA in healthy donors. Clones were sequenced by immunoSEQ multiplex PCR, and TCRdb holds only the in-frame ones, with some missing. The table shows under 200,000 clones, with 70% to 90% occurring only once. The specimen was PBMCs. These receptors originate from a woman aged 18-35 years in good health and CMV-seropositive. Each CDR3 is given without its conserved first and last residue. The order of the fields is D gene, J gene, V gene, clone size, CDR3 length, CDR3 protein. The D gene is left open where the match is weak. Rows give clone size only sometimes, using once, few, many, or a class for an expanded clone.

. TRBJ2-2 TRBV7-9 . 12 ASSGGSRTGELF
. TRBJ1-1 TRBV7-2 . 12 ASSPQTGHTEAF
TRBD1 TRBJ2-3 TRBV30 . 11 AWSVQGSDTQY
. TRBJ2-2 TRBV11-3 . 11 ASSLTVGGELF
. TRBJ1-1 TRBV28 . 11 ASSLFPTSEAF
. TRBJ1-1 TRBV10-3 . 12 AITRSGMNTEAF
TRBD1 TRBJ1-2 TRBV2 . 13 ASRSTDRGYYGYT
TRBD1 TRBJ2-3 TRBV5-6 few 14 ASSLPTGSFTDTQY
. TRBJ1-3 TRBV27 . 12 ANSLARGGNTIY
. TRBJ2-7 TRBV11-2 . 11 ASSPSRASEQY
. TRBJ1-2 TRBV5-6 few 12 ASSLQLGSYGYT
. TRBJ2-1 TRBV30 . 14 AWSARLGGNNNEQF
. TRBJ1-4 TRBV18 . 12 ASSPTGANEKLF
. TRBJ2-7 TRBV18 . 10 ASSPSEIEQY
TRBD1 TRBJ1-6 TRBV14 . 13 ASSQRQGLTSPLH
TRBD1 TRBJ1-2 TRBV5-4 . 15 ASSSLIRDRENYGYT
TRBD2 TRBJ2-1 TRBV4-3 . 14 ASSLDRGGGLDEQF
TRBD2 TRBJ2-5 TRBV9 . 11 ASGGVGQETQY